Each of the 18 T cell receptor beta chains below was sequenced from the same sample in a study of shared clonotypes between healthy human individuals. Assay: immunoSEQ multiplex PCR; the TCRdb copy retains only in-frame clones and omits some. Among about 560,000 clones, roughly 79% were seen once, and the ten largest hold about 12%. The material sequenced was PBMCs. The origin of the receptors is a woman aged 40 to 50 in good health. Some clones in this sample may be carry-over from other donors' samples.

V is TRBV23-1 and J is TRBJ1-4; D may be TRBD1 (5 bases). TRBV23-1 is identified as an open reading frame with a role that is uncertain. The CDR3 runs to 14 residues. V lost 4 bases and J 3 bases, leaving 9 bases between the germline ends. In nucleotides, the CDR3 is TGCGCCAGCAGTCTTATGACAGCTAATGAAAAACTGTTTTTT. As protein: CASSLMTANEKLFF.

The gene calls are TRBV5-6 and TRBJ1-1, with TRBD1 as a possible D gene (5 bases). The CDR3 totals 15 residues. The germline V and J ends were trimmed by 7 bases and 4 bases, with 20 bases remaining between them. The germline V gene encodes CDR1 SGHDT and CDR2 YYEEEE. The CDR3 DNA is TGTGCCAGCTCCCGTACCCAGGGTGGGGGCACTGAAGCTTTCTTT. Translation gives CASSRTQGGGTEAFF.

This chain links TRBV6-4 with TRBJ2-7, with 8 bases that match TRBD1. The V segment lost 5 bases and the J segment 3 bases; nucleotides outside the gene matches: 12. CDR3 length equals 16 residues. The germline V gene encodes CDR1 MRHNA and CDR2 SNTAGT. The CDR3 DNA is TGTGCCAGCAGTTACCCCCCGACAGGGGCTAGCTACGAGCAGTACTTC. Encoded protein: CASSYPPTGASYEQYF.

The chain is built from TRBV7-9 and TRBJ1-5; TRBD1 aligns across 9 bases. CDR3 size: 15 residues. With 4 bases clipped from V and 11 bases from J, the junction kept 12 bases outside the gene matches. Germline loops: CDR1 SEHNR, CDR2 FQNEAQ (reference sequence). The CDR3 protein is CASSSDRGYPQAQHF. DNA of the CDR3: TGTGCCAGCAGCTCGGACAGGGGATACCCACAGGCCCAGCATTTT.

This clone was counted between two and nine times. The V gene is TRBV5-1, the J gene TRBJ1-3, with D possibly TRBD1 on 6 matching bases. Trimming removed 4 bases at V and 4 bases at J, with 12 bases between. The CDR3 loop spans 14 amino acids. Germline CDR1 is SGHRS and CDR2 is YFSETQ. CDR3 sequence: CASSTQTGGNTIYF. CDR3 nucleotide sequence: TGCGCCAGCAGCACCCAAACAGGGGGAAACACCATATATTTT.

The genes are TRBV19 and TRBJ2-5; D perhaps matches TRBD1 (6 bases). The DNA end favors TRBJ2-7, so the J call may be wrong. There are 14 residues in the CDR3. From germline, CDR1 is LNHDA and CDR2 SQIVND (reference sequence). The CDR3 region has the DNA TGTGCCAGTAGTAGACGACAGGAAGAATACGAGCAGTACTTC. It encodes CASSRRQEEYEQYF.

The gene calls are TRBV19 and TRBJ2-3, with 8 bases lining up with TRBD2. CDR3 size: 15 residues. CDR1 and CDR2 (germline): LNHDA, SQIVND (reference sequence). The junction had 8 bases not matched to a gene; V was cut back by 5 bases and J by 4 bases. The CDR3 loop is CASSLLAGASDTQYF. As DNA, the CDR3 is TGTGCCAGTAGTCTGCTAGCGGGCGCGTCAGATACGCAGTATTTT.

This chain connects TRBV4-1 to TRBJ2-2; 13 bases match TRBD2. The CDR3 has 18 amino acids. The germline CDR1 and CDR2 sequences are MGHRA and YSYEKL. After removal of 1 base from V and 1 base from J, the junction contained 3 bases not matched to a gene. The CDR3 DNA reads as TGCGCCAGCAGCCAAGGGACTAGCGGGAGCGGGAACACCGGGGAGCTGTTTTTT. Translating it yields CASSQGTSGSGNTGELFF.

The chain joins TRBV7-8 to TRBJ2-7, with D possibly TRBD1 on 5 matching bases. The CDR3 spans 14 residues. Trimming pared 6 bases from V and 6 bases from J, leaving 18 bases between. Germline CDR1 SGHVS, CDR2 FQNEAQ. The DNA of the CDR3 is TGTGCCAGCAGTGACAAGGGGTCCCCCTCCGAGCAGTACTTC. It is translated as CASSDKGSPSEQYF.

The V and J genes are TRBV7-2 and TRBJ2-7; no clear D. The CDR3 is made up of 13 amino acids. Germline-derived CDR1 and CDR2 are SGHTA and FQGNSA. Trimming shortened V by 1 base and J by 4 bases, and 8 bases separated the two germline ends. The CDR3 sequence is CASSLGPRYEQYF. The CDR3 region has the DNA TGTGCCAGCAGCTTAGGACCTCGTTACGAGCAGTACTTC.

CDR3 nucleotide sequence: TGTGCCAGTAGTATTGAAGGGACTAGGGGCACAGATACGCAGTATTTT. Its protein is CASSIEGTRGTDTQYF. V is TRBV19 and J is TRBJ2-3; 8 bases match TRBD2. The CDR3 contains 16 residues. In germline, CDR1 is LNHDA, CDR2 SQIVND (reference sequence). Trimming cost V 3 bases and J 1 base; bases outside gene matches: 6.

The chain carries TRBV11-2 and TRBJ2-3; D not resolved. CDR3 length: 13 amino acids. From germline, CDR1 is SGHAT and CDR2 FQNNGV. The V gene lost 0 bases and the J gene lost 5 bases, with 6 bases spanning the gap. CDR3 nucleotide sequence: TGTGCCAGCAGCTTAGATTGGGGAGATACGCAGTATTTT. It encodes CASSLDWGDTQYF.

This clone was seen just once. The chain couples TRBV5-1 to TRBJ2-7, with D uncertain. Trimming shortened V by 2 bases and J by 2 bases, and 8 bases separated the two germline ends. The CDR3 loop spans 13 amino acids. Germline CDR1 reads SGHRS; CDR2 reads YFSETQ. CDR3 sequence (DNA): TGCGCCAGCAGCTTATCTACCCCCTACGAGCAGTACTTC. It translates to CASSLSTPYEQYF.

The chain couples TRBV19 to TRBJ2-1, with TRBD1 matching 10 bases. V was clipped by 5 bases and J by 7 bases; unmatched bases: 5. The CDR3 runs to 14 residues. Germline values: CDR1 LNHDA, CDR2 SQIVND (reference sequence). The CDR3 DNA is TGTGCCAGTAGTTCCCGGGACAGGGGTAATGAGCAGTTCTTC. Protein: CASSSRDRGNEQFF.

The chain links TRBV14 to TRBJ2-1; D could derive from TRBD1 or TRBD2 (5 bases each). Germline assignment: CDR1 SGHDN and CDR2 FVKESK. V lost 1 base and J lost 5, with 18 bases in between. This CDR3 contains 17 residues. DNA for the CDR3: TGTGCCAGCAGCCAAGCGGGTGGGACCCCAGAAAACAATGAGCAGTTCTTC. Translating gives CASSQAGGTPENNEQFF.

This chain connects TRBV6-5 to TRBJ1-5; weak D call: TRBD1 (6 bases). V lost 9 bases to trimming and J lost 3 bases, with 15 bases between them. There are 14 residues in the CDR3. CDR1 and CDR2 (germline): MNHEY, SVGAGI. CDR3 coding DNA: TGTGCCAGGGCGACAGGCTCTAACAATCAGCCCCAGCATTTT. This encodes CARATGSNNQPQHF.

The genes are TRBV7-6 and TRBJ2-1, with D possibly TRBD2 on 5 matching bases. This CDR3 has 13 residues. V gave up 5 bases and J gave up 8 bases, with 13 bases separating them. The germline gives CDR1 SGHVS, CDR2 FNYEAQ. The CDR3: CASSRFNGDEQFF. CDR3 nucleotide sequence: TGTGCCAGCAGCCGATTTAACGGGGATGAGCAGTTCTTC. Full variable domain (remainder filled in from reference TRBV7-6 and TRBJ2-1): GAGVSQSPRYKVTKRGQDVALRCDPISGHVSLYWYRQALGQGPEFLTYFNYEAQQDKSGLPNDRFSAERPEGSISTLTIQRTEQRDSAMYRCASSRFNGDEQFFGPGTRLTVL.

The chain links TRBV28 to TRBJ1-3; D uncertain. This CDR3 spans 15 amino acids. Trimming took 7 bases from V and 1 from J, leaving 14 bases between them. The germline CDR1 and CDR2 sequences are MDHEN and SYDVKM. Here the CDR3 DNA reads TGTGCCAGCATCCCCTTCCGCAGGTCTGGAAACACCATATATTTT. Protein: CASIPFRRSGNTIYF. The variable domain in full, completed from reference TRBV28 and TRBJ1-3, reads DVKVTQSSRYLVKRTGEKVFLECVQDMDHENMFWYRQDPGLGLRLIYFSYDVKMKEKGDIPEGYSVSREKKERFSLILESASTNQTSMYLCASIPFRRSGNTIYFGEGSWLTVV.